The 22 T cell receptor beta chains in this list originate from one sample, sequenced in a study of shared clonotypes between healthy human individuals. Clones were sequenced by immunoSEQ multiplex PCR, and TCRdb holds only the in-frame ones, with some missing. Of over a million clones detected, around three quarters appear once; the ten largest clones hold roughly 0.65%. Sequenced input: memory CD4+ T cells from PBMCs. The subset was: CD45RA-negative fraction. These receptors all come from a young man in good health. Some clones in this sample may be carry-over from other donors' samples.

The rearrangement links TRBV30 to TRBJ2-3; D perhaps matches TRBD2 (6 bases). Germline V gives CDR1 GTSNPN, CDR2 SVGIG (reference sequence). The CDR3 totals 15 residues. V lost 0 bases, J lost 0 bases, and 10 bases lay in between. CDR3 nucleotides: TGTGCCTGGAGTGTCTTAGCGGTCAGCACAGATACGCAGTATTTT. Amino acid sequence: CAWSVLAVSTDTQYF.

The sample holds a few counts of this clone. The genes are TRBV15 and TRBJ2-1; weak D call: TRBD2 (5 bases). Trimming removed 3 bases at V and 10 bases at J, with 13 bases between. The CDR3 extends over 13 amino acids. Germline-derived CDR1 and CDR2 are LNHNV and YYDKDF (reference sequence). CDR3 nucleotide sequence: TGTGCCACCAGCAGCGGAGAGGGCCGGGAGCAGTTCTTC. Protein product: CATSSGEGREQFF.

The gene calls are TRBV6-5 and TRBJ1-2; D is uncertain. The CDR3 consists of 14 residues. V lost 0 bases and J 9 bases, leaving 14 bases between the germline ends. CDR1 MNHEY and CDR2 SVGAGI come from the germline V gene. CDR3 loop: CASSYSNRVGSYTF. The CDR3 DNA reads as TGTGCCAGCAGTTACTCGAACCGTGTGGGGAGCTACACCTTC.

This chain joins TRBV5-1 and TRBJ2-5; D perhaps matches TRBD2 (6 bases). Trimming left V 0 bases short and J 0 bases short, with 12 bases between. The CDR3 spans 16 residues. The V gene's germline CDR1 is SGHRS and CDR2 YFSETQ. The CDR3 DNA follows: TGCGCCAGCAGCTTGGCATTGGCGGGGAACCAAGAGACCCAGTACTTC. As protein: CASSLALAGNQETQYF.

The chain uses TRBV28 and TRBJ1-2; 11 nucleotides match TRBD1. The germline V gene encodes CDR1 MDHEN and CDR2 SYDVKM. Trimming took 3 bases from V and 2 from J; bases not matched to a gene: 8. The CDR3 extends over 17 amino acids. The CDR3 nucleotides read TGTGCCAGCAGTTTCTATGGGACAGGGGGAATGAACTATGGCTACACCTTC. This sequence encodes CASSFYGTGGMNYGYTF.

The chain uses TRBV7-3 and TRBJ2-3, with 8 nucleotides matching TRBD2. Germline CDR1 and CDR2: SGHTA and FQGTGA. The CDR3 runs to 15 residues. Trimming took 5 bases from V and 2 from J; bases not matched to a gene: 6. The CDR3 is CASSPLAGPTDTQYF. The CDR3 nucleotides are TGTGCCAGCAGCCCCTTAGCGGGACCCACAGATACGCAGTATTTT.

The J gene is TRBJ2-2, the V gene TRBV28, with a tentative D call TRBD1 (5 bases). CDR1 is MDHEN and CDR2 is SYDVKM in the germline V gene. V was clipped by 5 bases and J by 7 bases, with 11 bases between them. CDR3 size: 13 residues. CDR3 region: CASSPQVYGELFF. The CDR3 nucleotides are TGTGCCAGCAGTCCACAGGTTTACGGGGAGCTGTTTTTT.

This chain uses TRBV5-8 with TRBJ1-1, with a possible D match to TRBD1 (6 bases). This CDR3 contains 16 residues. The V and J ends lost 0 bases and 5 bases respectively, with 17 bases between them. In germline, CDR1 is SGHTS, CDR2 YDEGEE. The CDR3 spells CASSLAWTAGGTEAFF. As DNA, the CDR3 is TGTGCCAGCAGCTTGGCTTGGACAGCTGGGGGAACTGAAGCTTTCTTT.

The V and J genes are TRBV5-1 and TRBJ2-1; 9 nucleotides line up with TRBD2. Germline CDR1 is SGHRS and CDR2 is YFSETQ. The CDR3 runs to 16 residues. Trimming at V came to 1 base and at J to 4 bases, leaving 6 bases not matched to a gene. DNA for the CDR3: TGCGCCAGCAGCTTGCTCGCTAGCGGGATTTACAATGAGCAGTTCTTC. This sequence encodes CASSLLASGIYNEQFF.

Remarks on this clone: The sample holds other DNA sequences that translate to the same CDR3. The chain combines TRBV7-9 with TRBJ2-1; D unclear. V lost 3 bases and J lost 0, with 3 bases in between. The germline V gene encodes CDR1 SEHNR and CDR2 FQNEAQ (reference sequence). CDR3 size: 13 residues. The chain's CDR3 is CASSLSSYNEQFF. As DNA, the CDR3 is TGTGCCAGCAGCTTGAGCTCCTACAATGAGCAGTTCTTC.

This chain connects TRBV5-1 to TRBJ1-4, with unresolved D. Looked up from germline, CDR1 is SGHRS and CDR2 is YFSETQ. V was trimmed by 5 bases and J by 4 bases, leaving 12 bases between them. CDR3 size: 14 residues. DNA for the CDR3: TGCGCCAGCAGAGGCATCAGGCTTAATGAAAAACTGTTTTTT. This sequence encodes CASRGIRLNEKLFF.

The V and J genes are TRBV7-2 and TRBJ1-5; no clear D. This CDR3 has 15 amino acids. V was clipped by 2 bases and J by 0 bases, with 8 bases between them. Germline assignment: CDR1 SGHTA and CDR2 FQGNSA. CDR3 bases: TGTGCCAGCAGCTTATCCATTAATAGCAATCAGCCCCAGCATTTT. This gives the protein CASSLSINSNQPQHF.

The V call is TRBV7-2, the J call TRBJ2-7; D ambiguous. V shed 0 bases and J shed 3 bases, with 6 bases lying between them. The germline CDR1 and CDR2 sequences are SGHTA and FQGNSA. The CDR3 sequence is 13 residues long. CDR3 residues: CASSLADGYEQYF. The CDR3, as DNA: TGTGCCAGCAGCTTAGCGGACGGCTACGAGCAGTACTTC.

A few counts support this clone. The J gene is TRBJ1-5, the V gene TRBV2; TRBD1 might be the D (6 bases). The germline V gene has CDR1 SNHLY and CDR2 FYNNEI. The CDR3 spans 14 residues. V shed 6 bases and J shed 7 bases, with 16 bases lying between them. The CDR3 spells CASSPAGVGQPQHF. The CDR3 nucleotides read TGTGCCAGCAGCCCCGCAGGGGTGGGCCAGCCCCAGCATTTT.

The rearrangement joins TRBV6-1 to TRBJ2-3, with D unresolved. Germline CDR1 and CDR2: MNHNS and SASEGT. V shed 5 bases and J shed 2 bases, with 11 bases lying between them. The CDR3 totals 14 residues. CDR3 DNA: TGTGCCAGCAGTATGTCCGGGCTCACAGATACGCAGTATTTT. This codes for CASSMSGLTDTQYF.

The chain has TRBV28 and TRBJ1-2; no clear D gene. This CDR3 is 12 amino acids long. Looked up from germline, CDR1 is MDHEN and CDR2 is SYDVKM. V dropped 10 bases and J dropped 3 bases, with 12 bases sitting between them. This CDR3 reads CATMSRDYGYTF. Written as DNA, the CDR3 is TGTGCCACCATGAGTAGGGACTATGGCTACACCTTC.

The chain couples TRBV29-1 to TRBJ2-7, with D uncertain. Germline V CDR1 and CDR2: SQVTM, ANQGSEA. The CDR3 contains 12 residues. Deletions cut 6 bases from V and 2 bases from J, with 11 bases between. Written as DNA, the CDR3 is TGCAGCGTCGGCCTTACAACCTACGAGCAGTACTTC. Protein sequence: CSVGLTTYEQYF.

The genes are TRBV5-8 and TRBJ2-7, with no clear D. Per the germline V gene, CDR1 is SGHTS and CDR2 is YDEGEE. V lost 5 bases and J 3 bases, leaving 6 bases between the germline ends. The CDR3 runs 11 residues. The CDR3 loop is CASRFFYEQYF. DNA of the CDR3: TGTGCCAGCAGATTCTTCTACGAGCAGTACTTC.

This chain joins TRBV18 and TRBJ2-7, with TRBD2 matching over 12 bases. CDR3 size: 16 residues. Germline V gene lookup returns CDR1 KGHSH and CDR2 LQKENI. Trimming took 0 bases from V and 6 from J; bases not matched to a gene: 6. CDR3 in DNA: TGTGCCAGCTCACCACCGTCTCTAGCGGGAGGGGGCGAGCAGTACTTC. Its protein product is CASSPPSLAGGGEQYF.

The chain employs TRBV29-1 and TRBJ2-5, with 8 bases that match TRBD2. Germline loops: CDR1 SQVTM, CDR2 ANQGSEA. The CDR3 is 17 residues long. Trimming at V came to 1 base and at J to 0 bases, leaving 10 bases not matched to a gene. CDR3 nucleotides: TGCAGCGTTGAAGGTGGGCTCACGGGAGGGAACCAAGAGACCCAGTACTTC. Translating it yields CSVEGGLTGGNQETQYF.

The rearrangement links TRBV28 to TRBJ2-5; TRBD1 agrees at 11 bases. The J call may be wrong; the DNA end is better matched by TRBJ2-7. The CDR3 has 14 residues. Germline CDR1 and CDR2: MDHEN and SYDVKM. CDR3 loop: CASSPRTGGREQYF. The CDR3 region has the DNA TGTGCCAGCAGTCCACGGACAGGGGGCCGCGAGCAGTACTTC.

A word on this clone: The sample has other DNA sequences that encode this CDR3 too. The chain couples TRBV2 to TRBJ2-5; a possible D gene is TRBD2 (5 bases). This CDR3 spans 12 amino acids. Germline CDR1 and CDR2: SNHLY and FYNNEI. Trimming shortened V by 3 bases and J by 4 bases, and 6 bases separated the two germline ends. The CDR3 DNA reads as TGTGCCAGCAGTGACCTAGCAGAGACCCAGTACTTC. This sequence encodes CASSDLAETQYF.